These 4 T cell receptor beta chains share one sample of origin, sequenced in a study of T cell responses to AZD1222 COVID-19 vaccine. Repertoires were generated with immunoSEQ multiplex PCR, while TCRdb's copy carries only in-frame clones and drops some. This sample has roughly 190,000 clones, with approximately 91% found just once. The sample in question was peripheral blood, obtained on day 0 of AZD1222 vaccination. The origin of the receptors is an adult in good health.

The V call is TRBV11-1, the J call TRBJ2-5; 8 nucleotides align to TRBD2. The CDR3 extends over 16 amino acids. Per the germline V gene, CDR1 is SGHAT and CDR2 is FQDESV (reference sequence). V was pared by 3 bases and J by 0 bases, with 6 bases of the junction left unmatched. Here the CDR3 DNA reads TGTGCCAGCAGCTTGGTGGTGACTAGCGACCAAGAGACCCAGTACTTC. Translation gives CASSLVVTSDQETQYF.

V and J are TRBV4-1 and TRBJ2-1; TRBD2 agrees at 13 bases. J was trimmed by 3 bases and V by 2 bases; bases with no gene match: 13. The CDR3 has 20 residues. CDR1 and CDR2 from the germline V gene are MGHRA and YSYEKL. The CDR3 reads CASSQLGLAGDAGSYNEQFF. The CDR3 DNA follows: TGCGCCAGCAGCCAACTCGGACTAGCGGGAGATGCGGGGAGCTACAATGAGCAGTTCTTC.

J is TRBJ1-2 and V is TRBV15; a possible D gene is TRBD1 (6 bases). Germline loops: CDR1 LNHNV, CDR2 YYDKDF (reference sequence). The CDR3 runs to 15 residues. V was clipped by 0 bases and J by 3 bases, with 11 bases between them. CDR3 amino acids: CATSRDRGVDYGYTF. CDR3 nucleotides: TGTGCCACCAGCAGAGATAGGGGGGTAGACTATGGCTACACCTTC.

CDR3 protein: CASSGSGHEQYF. As DNA, the CDR3 is TGTGCCAGTAGTGGATCGGGTCACGAGCAGTACTTC. The chain couples TRBV19 to TRBJ2-7; the D is unclear. Germline V gives CDR1 LNHDA, CDR2 SQIVND (reference sequence). V lost 5 bases and J 5 bases, leaving 10 bases between the germline ends. The CDR3 loop spans 12 amino acids.